These 21 T cell receptor beta chains were sequenced from one sample in a study of shared clonotypes between healthy human individuals. Method: immunoSEQ multiplex PCR; TCRdb's copy keeps in-frame clones and lacks some. Of 2,100,000 or so clones in the sample, almost 96% are singletons; the top ten hold 0.13%. The sequencing input was naive CD4+ T cells sorted from blood. Subset specified: CD45RA+ positively selected. These receptors all come from a man between 18 and 29 years old in good health.

This chain joins TRBV19 and TRBJ1-5; 7 positions agree with TRBD1. Per germline, CDR1 LNHDA and CDR2 SQIVND (reference sequence). Germline trimming cut 4 bases from V and 0 bases from J; bases unmatched to any gene: 9. The CDR3 length is 17 residues. CDR3 region: CASSTLSDRYSNQPQHF. The CDR3 nucleotides are TGTGCCAGTAGTACCCTCTCGGACAGGTATAGCAATCAGCCCCAGCATTTT.

The chain links TRBV4-1 to TRBJ2-7; D is perhaps TRBD2 (5 bases). This CDR3 region has 14 residues. Looked up from germline, CDR1 is MGHRA and CDR2 is YSYEKL. V was pared by 2 bases and J by 5 bases, with 13 bases between. CDR3 loop: CASSQIGSSHEQYF. The CDR3 nucleotides are TGCGCCAGCAGCCAAATAGGGAGTTCTCACGAGCAGTACTTC.

This clone has a handful of counts. The chain has TRBV2 and TRBJ1-6, with TRBD1 matching 7 bases. The CDR3 is 15 residues long. With V trimmed by 6 bases and J by 2 bases, 4 bases remained unmatched. Germline CDR1 SNHLY, CDR2 FYNNEI. This chain's CDR3 is CASSVGGAYNSPLHF. The DNA of the CDR3 is TGTGCCAGCAGCGTAGGGGGCGCCTATAATTCACCCCTCCACTTT.

This clone has a single count. V is TRBV4-1 and J is TRBJ1-1; D might be TRBD1 (6 bases). V lost 4 bases and J lost 2, with 14 bases in between. The CDR3 covers 15 residues. The V gene's germline CDR1 is MGHRA and CDR2 YSYEKL. CDR3 DNA: TGCGCCAGCAGCCCCCCTGGGGGGGGCAACACTGAAGCTTTCTTT. Translated, it gives CASSPPGGGNTEAFF.

The chain uses TRBV5-1 and TRBJ1-1; D call uncertain. The germline V gene encodes CDR1 SGHRS and CDR2 YFSETQ. The V end was cut by 1 base, the J end by 2 bases, with 9 bases between. The CDR3 has 14 amino acids. The CDR3 DNA reads as TGCGCCAGCAGCTTGCCGGCACCCAACACTGAAGCTTTCTTT. Protein sequence: CASSLPAPNTEAFF.

V is TRBV5-1 and J is TRBJ1-4; possibly TRBD1 for D (5 bases). The V end lost 1 base, the J end lost 4 bases, and 8 bases lay between the germline ends. The CDR3 runs to 14 residues. Germline CDR1 is SGHRS and CDR2 is YFSETQ. CDR3 in DNA: TGCGCCAGCAGCTTGACAGGAGTTAATGAAAAACTGTTTTTT. Its translation is CASSLTGVNEKLFF.

The chain employs TRBV11-2 and TRBJ2-3, with D perhaps matching TRBD1 or TRBD2 (5 bases each). Deletions cut 1 base from V and 2 bases from J, with 10 bases between. This CDR3 has 15 amino acids. The V gene's germline CDR1 is SGHAT and CDR2 FQNNGV. CDR3 coding DNA: TGTGCCAGCAGCTTAGGGGGGTCTCCCACAGATACGCAGTATTTT. Translation: CASSLGGSPTDTQYF. The full variable domain, its missing parts supplied by reference TRBV11-2 and TRBJ2-3, is EAGVAQSPRYKIIEKRQSVAFWCNPISGHATLYWYQQILGQGPKLLIQFQNNGVVDDSQLPKDRFSAERLKGVDSTLKIQPAKLEDSAVYLCASSLGGSPTDTQYFGPGTRLTVL.

The chain links TRBV7-2 to TRBJ1-1; TRBD1 might be the D (5 bases). Germline V CDR1 and CDR2: SGHTA, FQGNSA. V lost 1 base to trimming and J lost 2 bases, with 8 bases between them. The CDR3 has 14 residues. The CDR3 DNA is TGTGCCAGCAGCTTAGGAAGGACAAACACTGAAGCTTTCTTT. Its translation: CASSLGRTNTEAFF.

The V call is TRBV6-5, the J call TRBJ1-2; D perhaps matches TRBD1 (5 bases). The CDR3 is made up of 16 amino acids. Germline CDR1 MNHEY, CDR2 SVGAGI. V dropped 2 bases and J dropped 2 bases, with 15 bases sitting between them. CDR3 in amino acids: CASSYDLRGPNYGYTF. The CDR3 nucleotides read TGTGCCAGCAGTTACGACCTTAGGGGACCCAACTATGGCTACACCTTC.

About this clone itself: Other DNA sequences in this sample translate to the same CDR3. This chain connects TRBV5-1 to TRBJ2-7, with 8 bases fitting TRBD2. This CDR3 is 15 amino acids long. Germline V gene data show CDR1 as SGHRS and CDR2 as YFSETQ. V shed 3 bases, J shed 0 bases, and the junction held 5 bases outside the gene matches. The DNA of the CDR3 is TGCGCCAGCAGCTCCACTAGCGGAAGCTCCTACGAGCAGTACTTC. It yields the protein CASSSTSGSSYEQYF.

This chain uses TRBV19 with TRBJ2-7; maybe TRBD2 (5 bases). The germline CDR1 and CDR2 sequences are LNHDA and SQIVND (reference sequence). The CDR3 is made up of 15 amino acids. The V end lost 6 bases, the J end lost 3 bases, and 18 bases lay between the germline ends. The chain's CDR3 is CASSPRGKEHYEQYF. CDR3 nucleotides: TGTGCCAGTAGCCCTCGAGGGAAGGAGCACTACGAGCAGTACTTC.

As DNA, the CDR3 is TGCGCCAGCGGACAGGGGATTAACGAGCAGTACTTC. It translates to CASGQGINEQYF. The rearrangement joins TRBV10-2 to TRBJ2-7, with TRBD1 identical over 9 bases. Germline CDR1 is WSHSY and CDR2 is SAAADI. With 8 bases clipped from V and 5 bases from J, the junction kept 4 bases outside the gene matches. The CDR3 is 12 residues long.

The chain couples TRBV7-2 to TRBJ2-6; D is possibly TRBD1 or TRBD2 (5 bases each). Germline values: CDR1 SGHTA, CDR2 FQGNSA. V lost 5 bases to trimming and J lost 3 bases, with 11 bases between them. The CDR3 has 15 residues. CDR3 DNA sequence: TGTGCCAGCAGCCCCGGGACGATTGGGGCCAACGTCCTGACTTTC. Translation gives CASSPGTIGANVLTF.

The chain uses TRBV5-1 and TRBJ2-3; the D call may be TRBD1 or TRBD2 (6 bases each). The CDR3 covers 15 residues. CDR1 and CDR2 from the germline V gene are SGHRS and YFSETQ. Deletions cut 7 bases from V and 0 bases from J, with 15 bases between. The CDR3 DNA sequence: TGCGCCAGCTGTACAGGGAGGAGTAGCACAGATACGCAGTATTTT. This encodes CASCTGRSSTDTQYF.

The J gene is TRBJ1-4, the V gene TRBV5-4; D gene uncertain. This CDR3 region has 13 residues. The V end lost 4 bases, the J end lost 7 bases, and 11 bases lay between the germline ends. Per the germline V gene, CDR1 is SGHNT and CDR2 is YYREEE (reference sequence). In nucleotides, the CDR3 is TGTGCCAGCAGCCACATTGGGGTTGAAAAACTGTTTTTT. Translation gives CASSHIGVEKLFF.

This rearrangement joins TRBV19 to TRBJ1-2; a weak D match, TRBD1 (6 bases). There are 14 residues in the CDR3. V shed 3 bases and J shed 4 bases, with 12 bases lying between them. In germline, CDR1 is LNHDA, CDR2 SQIVND (reference sequence). The CDR3 loop is CASSISRGAYGYTF. The CDR3 bases are TGTGCCAGTAGTATCTCCAGGGGCGCCTATGGCTACACCTTC. Together with reference TRBV19 and TRBJ1-2, the CDR3 gives the full variable domain: DGGITQSPKYLFRKEGQNVTLSCEQNLNHDAMYWYRQDPGQGLRLIYYSQIVNDFQKGDIAEGYSVSREKKESFPLTVTSAQKNPTAFYLCASSISRGAYGYTFGSGTRLTVV.

The genes are TRBV2 and TRBJ1-5; D call uncertain. V lost 4 bases and J lost 5, with 6 bases in between. CDR1 is SNHLY, CDR2 FYNNEI, per germline. The CDR3 totals 12 residues. CDR3 nucleotides: TGTGCCAGCAGTGGAACCGATCAGCCCCAGCATTTT. This sequence encodes CASSGTDQPQHF. Using reference TRBV2 and TRBJ1-5 for the parts outside the CDR3, the full variable domain is EPEVTQTPSHQVTQMGQEVILRCVPISNHLYFYWYRQILGQKVEFLVSFYNNEISEKSEIFDDQFSVERPDGSNFTLKIRSTKLEDSAMYFCASSGTDQPQHFGDGTRLSIL.

The gene calls are TRBV10-3 and TRBJ1-1; no firm D call. Trimming removed 10 bases at V and 1 base at J, with 13 bases between. The length of the CDR3 is 13 residues. Germline CDR1 reads ENHRY; CDR2 reads SYGVKD. In DNA, the CDR3 is TGTGCCACCAGGACGCATGCGAACACTGAAGCTTTCTTT. It is translated as CATRTHANTEAFF.

The chain has TRBV30 and TRBJ2-6; D remains ambiguous. The CDR3 totals 17 residues. Trimming took off 2 bases at V and 0 bases at J, with 14 bases between the two ends. Germline V gene data show CDR1 as GTSNPN and CDR2 as SVGIG (reference sequence). DNA of the CDR3: TGTGCCTGGAGTACCCTTCCCCTCCGCTCTGGGGCCAACGTCCTGACTTTC. It specifies CAWSTLPLRSGANVLTF.

This chain links TRBV10-1 with TRBJ1-1; D ambiguous. Germline V gene lookup returns CDR1 WNHNN and CDR2 SYGVQD (reference sequence). V was trimmed by 7 bases and J by 0 bases, leaving 12 bases between them. The CDR3 consists of 14 residues. This CDR3 is CASNQGNLNTEAFF. The CDR3 DNA follows: TGCGCCAGCAATCAAGGCAATTTGAACACTGAAGCTTTCTTT.

Only one count was recorded for this clone. The J gene is TRBJ1-6, the V gene TRBV10-2; D remains ambiguous. V was cut by 0 bases and J by 10 bases, with 13 bases left in between. Germline-derived CDR1 and CDR2 are WSHSY and SAAADI. The CDR3 consists of 15 residues. The CDR3, as DNA: TGCGCCAGCAGTGAGTCGATTGGGGTAGGCTCACCCCTCCACTTT. Protein: CASSESIGVGSPLHF.